This T cell receptor (beta chain) was documented in a study of T cells in Graves' hyperthyroidism and ophthalmopathy. The study, taken as a whole, reports: Ophthalmopathy and stable hyperthyroidism were separated by a 13 V-J model. Peripheral blood also featured most of the thyroid clonotypes expanded above 0.001.

This clonotype was seen at least ten times. Its target is not known. Patients were excluded because of uncontrolled infection, other autoimmune disease, pregnancy or lactation. Fresh peripheral blood, less than 11 ml of it, supplied the PBMCs. Germline V gene data show CDR1 as MNHEY and CDR2 as SVGEGT. CDR3 length: 14 amino acids. The ends were cut back, 2 bases at V and 0 bases at J, with 5 bases in the middle. Amplification targeted TCR beta CDR3 regions from RNA transcripts. With the HTBI primer set, the TCR CDR3 went through a first round of RT-PCR. TCRdb re-derived calls from the multiplex PCR reads in MiXCR, one entry per CDR3 protein. The table records nearly 600,000 distinct CDR3 sequences, 12% to 15% of them present only once.

Sequencing was carried out using blood. This clonotype originated in a young woman with Graves' ophthalmopathy. The chain couples TRBV6-2 or TRBV6-3 to TRBJ1-5; unclear D gene. The CDR3 spells CASSYRISNQPQHF. For the CDR3, the DNA is TGTGCCAGCAGTTACCGGATTAGCAATCAGCCCCAGCATTTT.